These 16 T cell receptor beta chains share one sample of origin, sequenced in a study of T cell responses to AZD1222 COVID-19 vaccine (dated by TCRdb to the early 2020s). According to the study, the label for this sample's time point signals: baseline before first vaccination. Libraries were constructed by the immunoSEQ multiplex PCR assay. TCRdb took this table from immuneACCESS and kept in-frame rearrangements with V and J called. Such tables lack part of the clones; where checked against another copy, unresolved V genes explain under half of the gap, and the rest is unexplained. This sample comprises about 99,000 clones, more than 80% of them detected only once. The top ten clones comprise 12% of the sample. The sample consisted of peripheral blood, taken on day 0 of AZD1222 vaccination. These receptors all stem from an adult in good health.

CDR3 in DNA: TGTGCCAGCAGCCGACCTAGCGGGGGGGTCCAAGAGACCCAGTACTTC. Its protein product is CASSRPSGGVQETQYF. The V call is TRBV3-1 (or the pseudogene TRBV3-2), the J call TRBJ2-5; 12 bases align to TRBD2. The CDR3 length is 16 residues. Germline V lookup: CDR1 LGHDT, CDR2 YNNKEL (reference sequence). V gave up 4 bases and J gave up 1 base; unmatched junction bases: 4.

The rearrangement joins TRBV6-6 to TRBJ2-7, with TRBD2 as a possible D gene (6 bases). The CDR3 is made up of 16 amino acids. Trimming cost V 0 bases and J 0 bases, with 12 bases left between them. Germline-derived CDR1 and CDR2 are MNHNY and SVGAGI (reference sequence). Written as DNA, the CDR3 is TGTGCCAGCAGTTACTCTTTAGCGGTTGCCTCCTACGAGCAGTACTTC. Encoded protein: CASSYSLAVASYEQYF.

This rearrangement joins TRBV5-1 to TRBJ1-6; D may be TRBD1 (6 bases). The CDR3 covers 16 residues. The germline V gene encodes CDR1 SGHRS and CDR2 YFSETQ. Trimming removed 4 bases at V and 2 bases at J, with 13 bases between. CDR3 DNA sequence: TGCGCCAGCAGCCCACAGGGTGCGCCCTATAATTCACCCCTCCACTTT. Its protein is CASSPQGAPYNSPLHF.

The V and J genes are TRBV5-5 and TRBJ2-1, with D possibly TRBD2 on 6 matching bases. The CDR3 runs 16 residues. V lost 4 bases to trimming and J lost 0 bases, with 14 bases between them. Looked up from germline, CDR1 is SGHKS and CDR2 is YYEKEE (reference sequence). The CDR3 reads CASSPREPSSYNEQFF. Written as DNA, the CDR3 is TGTGCCAGCAGCCCTCGGGAGCCGAGCTCCTACAATGAGCAGTTCTTC.

V is TRBV28 and J is TRBJ1-5; 7 bases align to TRBD1. The junction had 8 bases not matched to a gene; V was cut back by 6 bases and J by 3 bases. The length of the CDR3 is 15 residues. CDR1 is MDHEN, CDR2 SYDVKM, per germline. CDR3 in amino acids: CASRATQGNNQPQHF. Written as DNA, the CDR3 is TGTGCCAGCAGGGCTACACAGGGGAACAATCAGCCCCAGCATTTT.

This clone was recorded a few times. This chain links TRBV5-4 with TRBJ2-3, with TRBD1 identical over 8 bases. Germline CDR1 SGHNT, CDR2 YYREEE (reference sequence). The CDR3 extends over 14 amino acids. V trimming: 4 bases; J trimming: 2 bases; junction bases outside the gene matches: 3. The CDR3 DNA sequence: TGTGCCAGCAGCCCGACAGGGGTCACAGATACGCAGTATTTT. This gives the protein CASSPTGVTDTQYF.

This clone was counted a single time. The chain's CDR3 is CATSALRTSGHPYEQYF. CDR3 DNA sequence: TGTGCCACCAGTGCCCTAAGGACTAGCGGGCACCCTTACGAGCAGTACTTC. The chain uses TRBV24-1 and TRBJ2-7, with 11 bases lining up with TRBD2. V shed 5 bases, J shed 4 bases, and the junction held 12 bases outside the gene matches. CDR3 length equals 17 residues. Germline loops: CDR1 KGHDR, CDR2 SFDVKD.

V gene TRBV11-2 combines with J gene TRBJ1-4, with TRBD1 as a possible D gene (5 bases). Germline-derived CDR1 and CDR2 are SGHAT and FQNNGV. Trimming pared 1 base from V and 4 bases from J, leaving 19 bases between. The CDR3 extends over 18 amino acids. The CDR3 spells CASSLGQGANRFNEKLFF. CDR3 nucleotide sequence: TGTGCCAGCAGCTTAGGCCAGGGCGCCAATCGCTTTAATGAAAAACTGTTTTTT.

This rearrangement joins TRBV4-2 to TRBJ2-7, with D unclear. Trimming took off 1 base at V and 2 bases at J, with 0 bases between the two ends. The CDR3 spans 11 residues. Germline V gene lookup returns CDR1 LGHNA and CDR2 YNFKEQ. The CDR3 loop reads CASSQAYEQYF. Written as DNA, the CDR3 is TGTGCCAGCAGCCAAGCCTACGAGCAGTACTTC.

The V gene is TRBV30, the J gene TRBJ1-1; 9 nucleotides align to TRBD1. The junction had 4 bases not matched to a gene; V was cut back by 1 base and J by 10 bases. CDR1 is GTSNPN and CDR2 is SVGIG in the germline V gene (reference sequence). The CDR3 has 12 residues. CDR3 sequence reads: CAWSANRGRAFF. Here the CDR3 DNA reads TGTGCCTGGAGTGCAAACAGGGGGCGAGCTTTCTTT.

The V call is TRBV6-5, the J call TRBJ1-1; no clear D gene. Between the trimmed V and J ends, which lost 7 bases and 1 base, there was a span of 10 bases. This CDR3 contains 13 residues. Germline values: CDR1 MNHEY, CDR2 SVGAGI. CDR3 sequence: CASTRLENTEAFF. The CDR3 nucleotides read TGTGCCAGCACAAGACTTGAGAACACTGAAGCTTTCTTT.

V usage is TRBV30 and J usage is TRBJ1-1, with D unclear. V lost 2 bases and J lost 3, with 10 bases in between. The germline V gene encodes CDR1 GTSNPN and CDR2 SVGIG (reference sequence). This CDR3 contains 13 residues. CDR3 sequence reads: CAWSRQPHTEAFF. The DNA for the CDR3 is TGTGCCTGGAGTAGGCAGCCGCACACTGAAGCTTTCTTT.

V and J are TRBV7-2 and TRBJ1-1; D remains ambiguous. With 2 bases removed from V and 3 bases from J, the gap between germline ends came to 13 bases. Germline lookup yields CDR1 SGHTA and CDR2 FQGNSA. CDR3 size: 15 residues. Here the CDR3 reads CASSLSGRRHTEAFF. The CDR3 bases are TGTGCCAGCAGCTTAAGTGGTAGGAGACACACTGAAGCTTTCTTT.

This clone was observed a single time. The chain has TRBV7-3 and TRBJ2-1; D possibly corresponds to TRBD2 (5 bases). V gave up 4 bases and J gave up 8 bases, with 15 bases separating them. The CDR3 has 14 amino acids. Germline values: CDR1 SGHTA, CDR2 FQGTGA. CDR3 loop: CASSSQDGLHEQFF. DNA of the CDR3: TGTGCCAGCAGCTCCCAAGACGGACTTCATGAGCAGTTCTTC. The variable domain in full, completed from reference TRBV7-3 and TRBJ2-1, reads GAGVSQTPSNKVTEKGKYVELRCDPISGHTALYWYRQSLGQGPEFLIYFQGTGAADDSGLPNDRFFAVRPEGSVSTLKIQRTERGDSAVYLCASSSQDGLHEQFFGPGTRLTVL.

The V gene is TRBV2, the J gene TRBJ1-1; no clear D gene. This CDR3 has 13 residues. The ends were cut back, 6 bases at V and 11 bases at J, with 19 bases in the middle. CDR1 is SNHLY and CDR2 is FYNNEI in the germline V gene. The CDR3 DNA sequence: TGTGCCAGCAGGCCGGCCGGGAGCCGGGAGGCTTTCTTT. As protein: CASRPAGSREAFF.

This clone was counted a single time. V is TRBV19 and J is TRBJ2-3, with D possibly called TRBD1 or TRBD2 (6 bases each). Trimming pared 6 bases from V and 1 base from J, leaving 14 bases between. From germline, CDR1 is LNHDA and CDR2 SQIVND (reference sequence). This CDR3 contains 15 residues. CDR3 sequence (DNA): TGTGCCAGTAGGGATTCCGGGGGCCGCACAGATACGCAGTATTTT. Protein product: CASRDSGGRTDTQYF.